This TCR beta chain was sequenced in a study of shared clonotypes between healthy human individuals. Clones were sequenced by immunoSEQ multiplex PCR, and TCRdb holds only the in-frame ones, with some missing. The sample yields around 2,000,000 clones, 85% to 95% seen once. CD45RO-negative CD8 cells positively selected for CCR7 made up the naive population, which excluded terminally differentiated effector memory CD45RA+ cells. CDR3 length equals 18 residues. The V gene lost 0 bases and the J gene lost 3 bases, with 21 bases spanning the gap. Germline CDR1 SGHNT, CDR2 YENEEA. This sequence joins TRBV11-3 and TRBJ2-7, with D perhaps matching TRBD1 or TRBD2 (5 bases each). The receptor's source is a man aged 18-30 years in good health. Some clones in this sample may be carry-over from other donors' samples. The material sequenced was naive CD8+ T cells from PBMCs. CDR3 bases: TGTGCCAGCAGCTTAGATCTTGATGCCGGGGCTGACTTCTACGAGCAGTACTTC. Its translation: CASSLDLDAGADFYEQYF.